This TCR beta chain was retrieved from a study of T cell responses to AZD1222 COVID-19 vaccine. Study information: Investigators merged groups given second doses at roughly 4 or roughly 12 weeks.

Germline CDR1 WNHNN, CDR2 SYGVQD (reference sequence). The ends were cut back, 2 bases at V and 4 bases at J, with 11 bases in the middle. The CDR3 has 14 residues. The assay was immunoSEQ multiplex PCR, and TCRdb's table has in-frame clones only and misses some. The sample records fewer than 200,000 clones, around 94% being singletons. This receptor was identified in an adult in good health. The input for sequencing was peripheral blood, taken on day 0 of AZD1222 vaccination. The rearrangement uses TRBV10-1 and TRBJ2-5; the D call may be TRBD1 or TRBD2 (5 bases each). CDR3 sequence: CASSEGGRTETQYF. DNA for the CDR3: TGCGCCAGCAGTGAGGGGGGACGCACAGAGACCCAGTACTTC.